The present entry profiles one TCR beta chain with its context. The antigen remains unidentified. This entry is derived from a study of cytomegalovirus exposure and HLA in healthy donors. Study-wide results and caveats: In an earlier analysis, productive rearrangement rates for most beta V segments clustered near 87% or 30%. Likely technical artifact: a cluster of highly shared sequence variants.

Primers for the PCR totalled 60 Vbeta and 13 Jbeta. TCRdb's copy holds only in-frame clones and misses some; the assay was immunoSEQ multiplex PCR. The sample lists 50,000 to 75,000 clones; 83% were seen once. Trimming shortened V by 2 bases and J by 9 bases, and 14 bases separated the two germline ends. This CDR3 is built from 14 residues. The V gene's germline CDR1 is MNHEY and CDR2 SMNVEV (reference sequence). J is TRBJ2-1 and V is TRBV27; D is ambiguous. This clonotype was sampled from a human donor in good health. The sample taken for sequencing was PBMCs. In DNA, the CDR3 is TGTGCCAGCAGTTTAAGGTTAGCTGTGGGTGAGCAGTTCTTC. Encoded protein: CASSLRLAVGEQFF.